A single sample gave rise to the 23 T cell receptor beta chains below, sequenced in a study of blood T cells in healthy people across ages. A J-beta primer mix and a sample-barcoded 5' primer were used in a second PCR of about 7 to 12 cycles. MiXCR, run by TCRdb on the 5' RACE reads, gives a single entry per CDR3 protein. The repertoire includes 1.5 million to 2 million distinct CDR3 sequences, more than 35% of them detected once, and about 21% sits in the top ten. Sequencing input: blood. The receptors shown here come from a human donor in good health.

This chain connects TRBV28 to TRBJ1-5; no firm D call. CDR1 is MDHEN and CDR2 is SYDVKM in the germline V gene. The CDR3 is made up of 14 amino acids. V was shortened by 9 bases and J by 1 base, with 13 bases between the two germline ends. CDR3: CASSIQPSNQPQHF. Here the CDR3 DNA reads TGTGCCAGTAGCATCCAACCAAGCAATCAGCCCCAGCATTTT.

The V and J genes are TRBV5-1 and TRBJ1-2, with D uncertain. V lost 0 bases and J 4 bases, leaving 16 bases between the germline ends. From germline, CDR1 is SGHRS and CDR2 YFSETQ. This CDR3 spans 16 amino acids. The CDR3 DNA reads TGCGCCAGCAGCTTGGGGGAACAGAGTCCGCTCTATGGCTACACCTTC. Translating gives CASSLGEQSPLYGYTF.

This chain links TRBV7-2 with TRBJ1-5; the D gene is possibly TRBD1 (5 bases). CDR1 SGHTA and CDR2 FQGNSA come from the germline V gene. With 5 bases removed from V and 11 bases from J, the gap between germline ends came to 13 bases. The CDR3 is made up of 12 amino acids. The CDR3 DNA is TGTGCCAGCAGCCGAAAGGGGCGGGCCCAGCATTTT. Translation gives CASSRKGRAQHF.

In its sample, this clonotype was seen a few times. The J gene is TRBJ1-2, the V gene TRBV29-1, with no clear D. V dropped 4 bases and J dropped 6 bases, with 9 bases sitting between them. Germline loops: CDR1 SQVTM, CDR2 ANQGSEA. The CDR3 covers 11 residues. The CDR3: CSVVADNGYTF. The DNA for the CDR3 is TGCAGCGTTGTGGCAGACAATGGCTACACCTTC.

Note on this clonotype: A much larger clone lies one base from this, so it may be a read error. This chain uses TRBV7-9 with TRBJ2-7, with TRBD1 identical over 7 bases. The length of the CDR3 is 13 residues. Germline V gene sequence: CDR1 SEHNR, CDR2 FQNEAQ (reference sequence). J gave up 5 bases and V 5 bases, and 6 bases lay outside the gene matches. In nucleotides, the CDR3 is TGTGCCAGCAGCCCGATAGGGGGCAACGAGCAGTACTTC. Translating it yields CASSPIGGNEQYF.

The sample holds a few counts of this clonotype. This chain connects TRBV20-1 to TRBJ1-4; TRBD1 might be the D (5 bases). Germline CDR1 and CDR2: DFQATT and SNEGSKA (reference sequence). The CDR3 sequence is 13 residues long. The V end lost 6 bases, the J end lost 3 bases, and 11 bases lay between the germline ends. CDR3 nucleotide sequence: TGCAGTGCGAAACAGGCACCTAATGAAAAACTGTTTTTT. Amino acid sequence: CSAKQAPNEKLFF.

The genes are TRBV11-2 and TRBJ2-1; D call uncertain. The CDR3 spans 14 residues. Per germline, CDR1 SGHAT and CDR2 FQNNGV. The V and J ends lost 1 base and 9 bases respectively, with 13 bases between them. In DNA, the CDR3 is TGTGCCAGCAGCTTAGGGATCGCGTCGAGTGAGCAGTTCTTC. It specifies CASSLGIASSEQFF.

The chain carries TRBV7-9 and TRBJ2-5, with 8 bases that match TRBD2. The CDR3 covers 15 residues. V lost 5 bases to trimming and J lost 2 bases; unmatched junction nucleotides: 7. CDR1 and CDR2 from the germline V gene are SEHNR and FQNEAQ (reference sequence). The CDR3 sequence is CASSGRTSTQETQYF. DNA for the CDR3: TGTGCCAGCAGCGGGCGGACTAGCACTCAAGAGACCCAGTACTTC.

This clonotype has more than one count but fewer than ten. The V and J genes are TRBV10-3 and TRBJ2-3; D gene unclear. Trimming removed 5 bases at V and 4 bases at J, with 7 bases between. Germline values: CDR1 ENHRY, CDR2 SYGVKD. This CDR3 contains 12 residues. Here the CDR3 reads CAISQIADTQYF. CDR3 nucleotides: TGTGCCATCAGTCAGATAGCAGATACGCAGTATTTT.

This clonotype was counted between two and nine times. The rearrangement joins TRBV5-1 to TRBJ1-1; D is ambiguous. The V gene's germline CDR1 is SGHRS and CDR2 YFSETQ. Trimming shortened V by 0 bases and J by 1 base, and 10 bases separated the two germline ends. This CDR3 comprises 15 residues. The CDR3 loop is CASSLVLGGNTEAFF. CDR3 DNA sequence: TGCGCCAGCAGCTTGGTGCTTGGAGGGAACACTGAAGCTTTCTTT.

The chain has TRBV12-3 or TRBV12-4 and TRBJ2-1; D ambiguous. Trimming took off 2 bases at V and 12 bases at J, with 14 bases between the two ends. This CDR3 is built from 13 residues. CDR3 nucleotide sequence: TGTGCCAGCAGTTTAAGCAGGAGCGTACGGCAGTTCTTC. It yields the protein CASSLSRSVRQFF.

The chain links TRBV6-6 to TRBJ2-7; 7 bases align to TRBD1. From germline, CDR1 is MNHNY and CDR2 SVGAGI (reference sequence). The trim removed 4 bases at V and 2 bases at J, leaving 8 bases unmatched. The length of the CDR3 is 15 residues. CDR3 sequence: CASSSRGRDTYEQYF. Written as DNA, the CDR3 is TGTGCCAGCAGTTCTAGGGGGCGTGATACCTACGAGCAGTACTTC.

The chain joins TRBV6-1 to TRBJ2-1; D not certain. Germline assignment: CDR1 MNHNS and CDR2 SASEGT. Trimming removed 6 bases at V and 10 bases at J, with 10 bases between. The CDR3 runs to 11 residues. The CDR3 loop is CASRTSYEQFF. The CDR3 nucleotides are TGTGCCAGCAGGACGTCCTACGAGCAGTTCTTC.

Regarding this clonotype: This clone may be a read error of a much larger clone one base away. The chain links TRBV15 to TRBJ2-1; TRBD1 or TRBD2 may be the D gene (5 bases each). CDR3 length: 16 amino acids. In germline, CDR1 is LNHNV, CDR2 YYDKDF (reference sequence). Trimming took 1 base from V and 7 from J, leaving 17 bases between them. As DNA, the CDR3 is TGTGCCACCAGCAGAGGGGACGGATCTCAAGGGAATGAGCAGTTCTTC. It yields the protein CATSRGDGSQGNEQFF. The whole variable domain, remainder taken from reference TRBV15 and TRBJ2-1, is DAMVIQNPRYQVTQFGKPVTLSCSQTLNHNVMYWYQQKSSQAPKLLFHYYDKDFNNEADTPDNFQSRRPNTSFCFLDIRSPGLGDTAMYLCATSRGDGSQGNEQFFGPGTRLTVL.

The CDR3 loop reads CASSPRGGRREEQFF. The CDR3 DNA sequence: TGTGCCAGCAGCCCTCGGGGGGGCCGCCGGGAGGAGCAGTTCTTC. The gene calls are TRBV12-3 or TRBV12-4 and TRBJ2-1; 8 bases map to TRBD2. Trimming took 6 bases from V and 10 from J; bases not matched to a gene: 14. This CDR3 region has 15 residues.

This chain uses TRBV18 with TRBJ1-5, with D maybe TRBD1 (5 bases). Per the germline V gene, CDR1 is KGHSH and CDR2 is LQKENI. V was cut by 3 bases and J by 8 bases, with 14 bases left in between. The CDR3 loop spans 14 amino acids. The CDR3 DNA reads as TGTGCCAGCTCACCTCCGGGACGGGGAGAGCCCCAGCATTTT. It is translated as CASSPPGRGEPQHF.

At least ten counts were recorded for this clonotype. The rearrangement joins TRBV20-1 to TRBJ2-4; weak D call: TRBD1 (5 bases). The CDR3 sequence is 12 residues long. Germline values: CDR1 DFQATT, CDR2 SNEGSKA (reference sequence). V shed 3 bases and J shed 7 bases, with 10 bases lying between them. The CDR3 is CSARTDQNIQYF. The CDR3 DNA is TGCAGTGCTAGGACAGACCAGAACATTCAGTACTTC.

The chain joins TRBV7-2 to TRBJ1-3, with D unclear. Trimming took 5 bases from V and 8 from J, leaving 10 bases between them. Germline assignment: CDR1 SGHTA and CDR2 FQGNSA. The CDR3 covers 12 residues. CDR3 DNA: TGTGCCAGCAGCCCGTTCGGGGACACCATATATTTT. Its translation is CASSPFGDTIYF.

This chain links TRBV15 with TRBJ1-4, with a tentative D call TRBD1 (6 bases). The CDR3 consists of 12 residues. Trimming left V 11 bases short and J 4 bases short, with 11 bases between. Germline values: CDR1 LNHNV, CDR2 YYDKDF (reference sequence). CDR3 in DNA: TGTGCCGTAGGGGGTCATAATGAAAAACTGTTTTTT. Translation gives CAVGGHNEKLFF.

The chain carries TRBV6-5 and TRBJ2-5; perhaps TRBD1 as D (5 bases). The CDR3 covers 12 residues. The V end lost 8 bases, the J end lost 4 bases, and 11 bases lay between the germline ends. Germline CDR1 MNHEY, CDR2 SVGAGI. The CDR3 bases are TGTGCCAGCGGGGCGATAGTAGAGACCCAGTACTTC. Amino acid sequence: CASGAIVETQYF.

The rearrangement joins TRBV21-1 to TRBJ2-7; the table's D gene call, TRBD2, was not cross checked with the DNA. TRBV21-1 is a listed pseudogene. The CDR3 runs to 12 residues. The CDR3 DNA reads TGTGCCAGCAACCTCCTCTCCTACGAGCAGTACTTC. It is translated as CASNLLSYEQYF.

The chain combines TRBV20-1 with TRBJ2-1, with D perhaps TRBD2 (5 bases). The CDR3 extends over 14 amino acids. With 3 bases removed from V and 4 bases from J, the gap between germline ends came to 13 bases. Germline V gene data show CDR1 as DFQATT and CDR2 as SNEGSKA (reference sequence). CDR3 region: CSASNAGKYNEQFF. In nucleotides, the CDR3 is TGCAGTGCTAGTAACGCGGGCAAATACAATGAGCAGTTCTTC.

The CDR3 sequence is CASSRAILTNEQFF. CDR3 coding DNA: TGTGCCAGCAGCCGCGCCATCTTAACCAATGAGCAGTTCTTC. The chain couples TRBV12-3 or TRBV12-4 to TRBJ2-1; unclear D gene. V dropped 6 bases and J dropped 6 bases, with 15 bases sitting between them. CDR3 length: 14 residues.